What follows are 21 T cell receptor beta chains derived from one specimen sequenced in a study of cytomegalovirus exposure and HLA in healthy donors. A multiplex PCR was run with 60 Vbeta primers and 13 Jbeta primers. Profiled with immunoSEQ multiplex PCR; TCRdb holds only in-frame clones, not every one. The sample lists approximately 180,000 clones; around four fifths were seen once. The specimen was PBMCs. The receptors originated from a woman in her fifties or sixties in good health and CMV-seropositive.

The chain is built from TRBV21-1 and TRBJ1-1; the table's D call of TRBD1 was not tested on the DNA. TRBV21-1 is annotated as a pseudogene. The CDR3 sequence is 14 residues long. The DNA for the CDR3 is TGTGCCAGCAGCAAAGCCCCCAGGAACACTGAAGCTTTCTTT. This codes for CASSKAPRNTEAFF.

The chain recombines TRBV6-5 with TRBJ2-3; the D is unclear. The length of the CDR3 is 11 residues. Per germline, CDR1 MNHEY and CDR2 SVGAGI. Deletions cut 6 bases from V and 4 bases from J, with 5 bases between. Written as DNA, the CDR3 is TGTGCCAGCAGACTGGCAGATACGCAGTATTTT. Translating gives CASRLADTQYF.

J is TRBJ2-3 and V is TRBV5-1; TRBD1 agrees at 8 bases. In germline, CDR1 is SGHRS, CDR2 YFSETQ. The V gene end was trimmed by 6 bases and the J gene end by 4 bases; junction bases not matched to a gene: 7. The CDR3 loop spans 14 amino acids. For the CDR3, the DNA is TGCGCCAGCACCCTGACAGGGGTCCCAGATACGCAGTATTTT. This gives the protein CASTLTGVPDTQYF. Complete variable domain (other parts from reference TRBV5-1 and TRBJ2-3): KAGVTQTPRYLIKTRGQQVTLSCSPISGHRSVSWYQQTPGQGLQFLFEYFSETQRNKGNFPGRFSGRQFSNSRSEMNVSTLELGDSALYLCASTLTGVPDTQYFGPGTRLTVL.

The chain links TRBV5-4 to TRBJ1-1; D uncertain. Trimming shortened V by 0 bases and J by 5 bases, and 11 bases separated the two germline ends. The CDR3 consists of 14 residues. Germline values: CDR1 SGHNT, CDR2 YYREEE (reference sequence). The CDR3 nucleotides read TGTGCCAGCAGCTTGGCCGCGGTAGGTACTGAAGCTTTCTTT. Its protein is CASSLAAVGTEAFF.

This chain connects TRBV7-8 to TRBJ2-1; D gene ambiguous. This CDR3 spans 13 amino acids. Trimming stripped 5 bases from V and 2 bases from J, with 7 bases between. Germline V gene data show CDR1 as SGHVS and CDR2 as FQNEAQ. CDR3 residues: CASSRGPYNEQFF. CDR3 sequence (DNA): TGTGCCAGCAGCCGAGGTCCCTACAATGAGCAGTTCTTC.

As regards this clone: The CDR3 does not close with the conserved phenylalanine or tryptophan, likely indicating a read error. The DNA is omitted, as the CDR3 cannot be located on it reliably, and the CDR3 follows TCRdb's listing. The gene calls are TRBV28 and TRBJ2-7; TRBD1 was called by the table and not checked on the DNA. From germline, CDR1 is MDHEN and CDR2 SYDVKM. The CDR3 length equals 13 residues, ends included. CDR3: CASSFAGQGTMEL.

The chain is built from TRBV9 and TRBJ2-7, with 10 bases that match TRBD1. V shed 0 bases, J shed 12 bases, and the junction held 15 bases outside the gene matches. The CDR3 is made up of 16 amino acids. Germline V gives CDR1 SGDLS, CDR2 YYNGEE. CDR3 DNA: TGTGCCAGCAGCGTAGGCACACCGGGACAGGGGCAAGGGCGGTACTTC. Protein: CASSVGTPGQGQGRYF.

In its sample, this clone was seen a few times. This chain joins TRBV7-9 and TRBJ1-1; D not certain. In germline, CDR1 is SEHNR, CDR2 FQNEAQ (reference sequence). V was pared by 1 base and J by 2 bases, with 11 bases between. The CDR3 contains 15 residues. CDR3 in DNA: TGTGCCAGCAGCTTAGTCTCAGGCAGAAACACTGAAGCTTTCTTT. This encodes CASSLVSGRNTEAFF. The variable domain in full, with the rest retrieved from reference TRBV7-9 and TRBJ1-1, is DTGVSQNPRHKITKRGQNVTFRCDPISEHNRLYWYRQTLGQGPEFLTYFQNEAQLEKSRLLSDRFSAERPKGSFSTLEIQRTEQGDSAMYLCASSLVSGRNTEAFFGQGTRLTVV.

A single count supports this clone. The chain recombines TRBV30 with TRBJ2-1; 10 nucleotides line up with TRBD2. The germline V gene encodes CDR1 GTSNPN and CDR2 SVGIG (reference sequence). J lost 2 bases, V lost 2 bases, and 6 bases had no gene match. CDR3 length: 16 residues. DNA for the CDR3: TGTGCCTGGAGTTCCCCTAGCGGGGGCCCCTACAATGAGCAGTTCTTC. It encodes CAWSSPSGGPYNEQFF.

As to this clone: The same CDR3 is also encoded by other DNA sequences in this sample. The J gene is TRBJ1-4, the V gene TRBV28, with D perhaps matching TRBD1 (6 bases). Per the germline V gene, CDR1 is MDHEN and CDR2 is SYDVKM. The CDR3 sequence is 13 residues long. V was trimmed by 7 bases and J by 5 bases, leaving 11 bases between them. The CDR3 DNA reads TGTGCCAGCAAACGGACAGCCAATGAAAAACTGTTTTTT. This encodes CASKRTANEKLFF.

The V gene is TRBV6-5, the J gene TRBJ1-1; possible D gene TRBD1, 6 bases. Per germline, CDR1 MNHEY and CDR2 SVGAGI. V gave up 7 bases and J gave up 4 bases, with 19 bases separating them. The CDR3 spans 15 residues. In DNA, the CDR3 is TGTGCCAGCATCGGGGGGCAGGGTTCGATCACTGAAGCTTTCTTT. The encoded protein is CASIGGQGSITEAFF.

This clone was observed a handful of times. V and J are TRBV28 and TRBJ1-3, with a weak D call TRBD1 (6 bases). CDR1 and CDR2 (germline): MDHEN, SYDVKM. V lost 4 bases and J 0 bases, leaving 10 bases between the germline ends. CDR3 length equals 15 residues. CDR3 nucleotides: TGTGCCAGCAGTTCCGACAGGATCTCTGGAAACACCATATATTTT. Translation: CASSSDRISGNTIYF.

The V gene is TRBV6-5, the J gene TRBJ1-1; no definite D call. CDR3 length: 13 residues. The germline V gene has CDR1 MNHEY and CDR2 SVGAGI. The V and J ends lost 2 bases and 1 base respectively, with 5 bases between them. DNA of the CDR3: TGTGCCAGCAGTTACGGCGGGAACACTGAAGCTTTCTTT. Residues: CASSYGGNTEAFF.

The chain joins TRBV6-5 to TRBJ1-1; maybe TRBD1 (5 bases). There are 14 residues in the CDR3. Germline V gene lookup returns CDR1 MNHEY and CDR2 SVGAGI. The V end lost 6 bases, the J end lost 6 bases, and 17 bases lay between the germline ends. The DNA for the CDR3 is TGTGCCAGCAGAAACGACAGAGCGCGAGCTGAAGCTTTCTTT. This sequence encodes CASRNDRARAEAFF.

The gene calls are TRBV7-3 and TRBJ1-5; tentative D call: TRBD1 (5 bases). The CDR3 is 15 residues long. Trimming cost V 4 bases and J 2 bases, with 12 bases left between them. Germline V CDR1 and CDR2: SGHTA, FQGTGA. Here the CDR3 reads CASSSSTEGNQPQHF. DNA for the CDR3: TGTGCCAGCAGCTCCTCGACAGAGGGCAATCAGCCCCAGCATTTT.

The chain has TRBV27 and TRBJ2-3, with no clear D. Trimming removed 6 bases at V and 3 bases at J, with 16 bases between. The CDR3 loop spans 15 amino acids. Looked up from germline, CDR1 is MNHEY and CDR2 is SMNVEV (reference sequence). CDR3 DNA: TGTGCCAGCAGCTTGATACCCAGTTTAACAGATACGCAGTATTTT. It is translated as CASSLIPSLTDTQYF.

This chain connects TRBV7-2 to TRBJ1-5; TRBD1 is a possible D gene (5 bases). Germline V lookup: CDR1 SGHTA, CDR2 FQGNSA. V was trimmed by 1 base and J by 0 bases, leaving 10 bases between them. CDR3 size: 16 residues. The CDR3 reads CASSLGNRFSNQPQHF. The CDR3 DNA is TGTGCCAGCAGCTTAGGGAACAGGTTTAGCAATCAGCCCCAGCATTTT.

The J gene is TRBJ1-1, the V gene TRBV28; D not resolved. The CDR3 length is 14 residues. The germline V gene has CDR1 MDHEN and CDR2 SYDVKM. V was clipped by 2 bases and J by 1 base, with 8 bases between them. CDR3 protein: CASSLVVRNTEAFF. The CDR3, as DNA: TGTGCCAGCAGTTTAGTGGTGCGGAACACTGAAGCTTTCTTT.

The V and J genes are TRBV11-3 and TRBJ2-5; D is possibly TRBD2 (6 bases). Germline lookup yields CDR1 SGHNT and CDR2 YENEEA. This CDR3 spans 15 amino acids. V lost 4 bases and J lost 4, with 16 bases in between. The CDR3, as DNA: TGTGCCAGCAGCTCTGGCGGTGTGGGGGGAGAGACCCAGTACTTC. Translated, it gives CASSSGGVGGETQYF.

The rearrangement uses TRBV28 and TRBJ1-1; tentative D call: TRBD1 (5 bases). V was trimmed by 3 bases and J by 0 bases, leaving 11 bases between them. The CDR3 runs 15 residues. Germline loops: CDR1 MDHEN, CDR2 SYDVKM. The CDR3 coding sequence is TGTGCCAGCAGTTTCGGTAGGGGTATGAACACTGAAGCTTTCTTT. This encodes CASSFGRGMNTEAFF. Variable domain in full (rest from reference TRBV28 and TRBJ1-1): DVKVTQSSRYLVKRTGEKVFLECVQDMDHENMFWYRQDPGLGLRLIYFSYDVKMKEKGDIPEGYSVSREKKERFSLILESASTNQTSMYLCASSFGRGMNTEAFFGQGTRLTVV.

The rearrangement uses TRBV9 and TRBJ2-7, with 11 positions matching TRBD1. The V segment lost 0 bases and the J segment 7 bases; nucleotides outside the gene matches: 12. The CDR3 is 17 amino acids. Germline CDR1 and CDR2: SGDLS and YYNGEE. The CDR3 coding sequence is TGTGCCAGCAGCGTAGGCCCCCCCGGACAGGGGGCAAGTGAGCAGTACTTC. This encodes CASSVGPPGQGASEQYF.